A single sample is the source of the 9 T cell receptor beta chains below, sequenced in a study of cytomegalovirus exposure and HLA in healthy donors (TCRdb year 2017). Receptor amplification or capture employed the immunoSEQ multiplex PCR assay. For the multiplex PCR, a mixture combining 60 forward primers for TCR Vbeta segments and 13 reverse primers for TCR Jbeta segments was used. In its TCRdb copy, this immuneACCESS table keeps in-frame sequences only and misses some clones. Where compared with another copy, unresolved V genes explain less than half of these, and the others have no known cause. This sample comprises 200,000 to 250,000 clones, approximately 80% of them detected only once. More than 0.5% of the sample goes to the ten largest clones. The specimen was PBMCs. The receptors come from a woman between 40 and 55 years old in good health and CMV-seronegative.

The chain uses TRBV19 and TRBJ1-2; perhaps TRBD1 as D (5 bases). The germline V gene encodes CDR1 LNHDA and CDR2 SQIVND (reference sequence). Trimming left V 1 base short and J 0 bases short, with 9 bases between. This CDR3 contains 15 residues. CDR3 amino acids: CASSIGQSANYGYTF. CDR3 nucleotides: TGTGCCAGTAGTATAGGACAGTCCGCTAACTATGGCTACACCTTC.

This chain connects TRBV6-1 to TRBJ1-5, with 9 bases matching TRBD1. The CDR3 spans 16 residues. Germline V gives CDR1 MNHNS, CDR2 SASEGT. Germline trimming cut 0 bases from V and 7 bases from J; bases unmatched to any gene: 7. CDR3 sequence reads: CASSEAVTGGLQPQHF. The CDR3 DNA follows: TGTGCCAGCAGTGAAGCGGTTACAGGGGGCCTGCAGCCCCAGCATTTT.

This chain uses TRBV5-5 with TRBJ2-5, with TRBD2 identical over 9 bases. The CDR3 is 16 amino acids. V was pared by 0 bases and J by 1 base, with 4 bases of the junction left unmatched. Germline loops: CDR1 SGHKS, CDR2 YYEKEE (reference sequence). The CDR3 region has the DNA TGTGCCAGCAGCTTGGCGGCTAGCGGGGTCCAAGAGACCCAGTACTTC. This codes for CASSLAASGVQETQYF.

Worth noting for this clone: The same CDR3 also results from other DNA sequences found in this sample. V gene TRBV18 combines with J gene TRBJ1-6, with 8 bases fitting TRBD1. The V gene end was trimmed by 6 bases and the J gene end by 7 bases; junction bases not matched to a gene: 5. Germline CDR1 reads KGHSH; CDR2 reads LQKENI. The length of the CDR3 is 14 residues. CDR3 coding DNA: TGTGCCAGCTCCCAAGACAGGGGCAATTCACCCCTCCACTTT. Its protein is CASSQDRGNSPLHF. Based on the CDR3 plus reference TRBV18 and TRBJ1-6, the full variable domain is NAGVMQNPRHLVRRRGQEARLRCSPMKGHSHVYWYRQLPEEGLKFMVYLQKENIIDESGMPKERFSAEFPKEGPSILRIQQVVRGDSAAYFCASSQDRGNSPLHFGNGTRLTVT.

The chain carries TRBV12-5 and TRBJ2-1, with 8 bases fitting TRBD2. The germline V gene has CDR1 LGHNT and CDR2 FRNRAP. V lost 5 bases, J lost 7 bases, and 10 bases stayed unmatched. The CDR3 is made up of 15 amino acids. This chain's CDR3 is CASGAGGVVWNEQFF. CDR3 bases: TGTGCTAGTGGTGCCGGGGGGGTTGTTTGGAATGAGCAGTTCTTC.

The chain recombines TRBV5-1 with TRBJ2-1; the D gene is possibly TRBD2 (6 bases). The V gene's germline CDR1 is SGHRS and CDR2 YFSETQ. This CDR3 contains 14 residues. The germline V and J ends were trimmed by 2 bases and 5 bases, with 11 bases remaining between them. CDR3 DNA sequence: TGCGCCAGCAGCTTAAGGGACTTCAACAATGAGCAGTTCTTC. Amino acid sequence: CASSLRDFNNEQFF.

This clone appeared a single time. One end of the junction varies from germline; a read error may be responsible. The chain's CDR3 is CSSSSPGSGASSSYNEQFF. The CDR3, as DNA: TGTTCCAGCAGTTCCCCGGGTAGCGGGGCCTCGAGCTCCTACAATGAGCAGTTCTTC. The chain recombines TRBV7-9 with TRBJ2-1, with 8 bases lining up with TRBD2. The germline V gene encodes CDR1 SEHNR and CDR2 FQNEAQ (reference sequence). This CDR3 has 19 amino acids.

V gene TRBV5-1 combines with J gene TRBJ2-5; D call uncertain. CDR3 size: 13 residues. V was shortened by 4 bases and J by 3 bases, with 10 bases between the two germline ends. Germline V gives CDR1 SGHRS, CDR2 YFSETQ. This chain's CDR3 is CASSVSPEETQYF. As DNA, the CDR3 is TGCGCCAGCAGCGTGAGCCCCGAAGAGACCCAGTACTTC.

The rearrangement uses TRBV2 and TRBJ1-4; D unclear. V lost 7 bases and J 0 bases, leaving 12 bases between the germline ends. Looked up from germline, CDR1 is SNHLY and CDR2 is FYNNEI. There are 15 residues in the CDR3. CDR3 DNA: TGTGCCAGCACCGGGGTACTTACAACTAATGAAAAACTGTTTTTT. Encoded protein: CASTGVLTTNEKLFF. Using reference TRBV2 and TRBJ1-4 for the parts outside the CDR3, the full variable domain is EPEVTQTPSHQVTQMGQEVILRCVPISNHLYFYWYRQILGQKVEFLVSFYNNEISEKSEIFDDQFSVERPDGSNFTLKIRSTKLEDSAMYFCASTGVLTTNEKLFFGSGTQLSVL.